This T cell receptor (beta chain) originates from a study of blood T cell repertoires in COVID-19. Study at large: Sources were T cells, B-cell-depleted T cells, or PBMCs; the material itself was cDNA or gDNA.

This clone was detected only once. Only in-frame clones appear in the TCRdb table, and some are missing; sequencing was by immunoSEQ multiplex PCR. Here the sample spans a few hundred thousand clones, 85% to 90% being singletons. The CDR3 runs to 16 residues. V shed 4 bases, J shed 2 bases, and the junction held 3 bases outside the gene matches. From germline, CDR1 is SGHTA and CDR2 FQGTGA. The chain carries TRBV7-3 and TRBJ2-1; TRBD2 matches at 12 bases. The TCR sequence derives from a woman aged 45-60 years with active or convalescent COVID-19. Sequencing used peripheral blood. In DNA, the CDR3 is TGTGCCAGCAGCTCACGACTAGCGGGGGCCTACAATGAGCAGTTCTTC. Its protein is CASSSRLAGAYNEQFF.